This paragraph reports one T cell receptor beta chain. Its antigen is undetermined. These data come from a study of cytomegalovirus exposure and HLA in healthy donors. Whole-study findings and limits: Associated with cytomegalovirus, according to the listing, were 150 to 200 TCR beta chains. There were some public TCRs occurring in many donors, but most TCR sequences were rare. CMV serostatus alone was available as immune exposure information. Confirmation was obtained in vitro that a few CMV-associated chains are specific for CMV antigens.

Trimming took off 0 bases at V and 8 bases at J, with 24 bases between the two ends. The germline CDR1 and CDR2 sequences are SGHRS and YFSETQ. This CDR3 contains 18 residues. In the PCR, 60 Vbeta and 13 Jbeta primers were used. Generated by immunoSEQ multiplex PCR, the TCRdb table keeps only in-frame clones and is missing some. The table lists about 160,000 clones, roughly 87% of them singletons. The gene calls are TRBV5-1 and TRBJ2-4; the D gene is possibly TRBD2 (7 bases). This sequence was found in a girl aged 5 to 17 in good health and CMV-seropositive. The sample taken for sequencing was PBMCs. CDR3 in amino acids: CASSLVWGGQALADIQYF. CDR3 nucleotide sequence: TGCGCCAGCAGCTTGGTCTGGGGGGGACAAGCTCTCGCGGACATTCAGTACTTC.